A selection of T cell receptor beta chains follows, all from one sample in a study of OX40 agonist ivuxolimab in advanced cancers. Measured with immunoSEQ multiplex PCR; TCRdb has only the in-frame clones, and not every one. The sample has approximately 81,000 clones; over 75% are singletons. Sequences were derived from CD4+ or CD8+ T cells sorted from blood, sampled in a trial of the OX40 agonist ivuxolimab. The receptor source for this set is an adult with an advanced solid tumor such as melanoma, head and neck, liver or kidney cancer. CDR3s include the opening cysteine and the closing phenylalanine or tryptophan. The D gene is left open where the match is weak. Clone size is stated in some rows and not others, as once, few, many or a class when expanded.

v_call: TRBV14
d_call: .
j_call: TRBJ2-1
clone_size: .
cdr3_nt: TGTGCCAGCAGCCCGCGTCCGGGGAGCTACAATGAGCAGTTCTTC
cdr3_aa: CASSPRPGSYNEQFF

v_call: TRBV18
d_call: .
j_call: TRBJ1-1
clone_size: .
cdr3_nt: TGTGCCAGCTCACCGTCCGGGAACACTGAAGCTTTCTTT
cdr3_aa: CASSPSGNTEAFF

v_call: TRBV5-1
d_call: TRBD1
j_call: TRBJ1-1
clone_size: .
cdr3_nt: TGCGCCAGCAGCTTAGGTCAGGGGGGACGAGGCACTGAAGCTTTCTTT
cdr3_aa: CASSLGQGGRGTEAFF

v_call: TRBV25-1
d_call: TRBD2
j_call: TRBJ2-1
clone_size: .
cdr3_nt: TGTGCCAGCAGCCCAGCGGGATTGTTGGATGAGCAGTTCTTC
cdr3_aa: CASSPAGLLDEQFF

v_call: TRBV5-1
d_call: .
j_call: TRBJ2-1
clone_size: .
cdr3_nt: TGCGCCAGCAGCCTAACAGCGGTCCAGGGCTACAATGAGCAGTTCTTC
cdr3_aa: CASSLTAVQGYNEQFF

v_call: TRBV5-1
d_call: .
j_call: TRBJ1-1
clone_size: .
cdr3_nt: TGCGCCAGCATCCGGTCCCTAACGGACACTGAAGCTTTCTTT
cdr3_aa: CASIRSLTDTEAFF

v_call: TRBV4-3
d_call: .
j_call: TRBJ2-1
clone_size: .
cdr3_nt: TGCGCCAGCAGCTCTCCATGGGGGGCCAATGAGCAGTTCTTC
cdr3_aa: CASSSPWGANEQFF

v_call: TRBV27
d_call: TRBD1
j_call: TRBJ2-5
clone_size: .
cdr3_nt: TGTGCCAGCGGAACCCCGGGACAGGGGGAAGAGACCCAGTACTTC
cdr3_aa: CASGTPGQGEETQYF

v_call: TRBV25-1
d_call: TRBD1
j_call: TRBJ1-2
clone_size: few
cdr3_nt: TGTGCCAGCAGTGACCCCGGGACAGGGTCGGTCTATGGCTACACCTTC
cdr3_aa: CASSDPGTGSVYGYTF

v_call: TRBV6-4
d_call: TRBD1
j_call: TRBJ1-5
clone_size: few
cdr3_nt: TGTGCCAGCTTGGGGGACAGGAGGGATCAGCCCCAGCATTTT
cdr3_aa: CASLGDRRDQPQHF

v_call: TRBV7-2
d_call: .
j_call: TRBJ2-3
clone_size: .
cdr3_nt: TGTGCCAGCTCAGCTGGCACAGATACGCAGTATTTT
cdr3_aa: CASSAGTDTQYF